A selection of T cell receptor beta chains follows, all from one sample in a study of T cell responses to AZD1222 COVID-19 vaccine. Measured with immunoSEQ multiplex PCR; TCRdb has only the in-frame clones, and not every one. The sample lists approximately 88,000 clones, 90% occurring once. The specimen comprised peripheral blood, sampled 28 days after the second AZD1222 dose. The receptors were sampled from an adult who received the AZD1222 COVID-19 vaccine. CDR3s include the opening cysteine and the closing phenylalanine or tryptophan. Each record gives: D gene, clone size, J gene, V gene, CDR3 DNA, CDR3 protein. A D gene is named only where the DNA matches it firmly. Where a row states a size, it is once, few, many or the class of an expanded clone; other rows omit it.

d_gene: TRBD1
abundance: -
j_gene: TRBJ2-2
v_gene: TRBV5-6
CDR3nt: TGTGCCAGCAGCAACAGGGGCGGCACCGGGGAGCTGTTTTTT
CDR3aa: CASSNRGGTGELFF

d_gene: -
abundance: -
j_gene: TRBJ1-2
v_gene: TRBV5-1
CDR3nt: TGCGCCAGCAGCTTGTCGGGAGGATCCGGCTACACCTTC
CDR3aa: CASSLSGGSGYTF

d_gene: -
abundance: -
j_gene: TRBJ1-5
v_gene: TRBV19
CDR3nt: TGTGCCAGTAGTATTCAGGGAAGTCAGCCCCAGCATTTT
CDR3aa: CASSIQGSQPQHF

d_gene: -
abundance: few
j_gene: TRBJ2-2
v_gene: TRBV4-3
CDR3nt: TGCGCCAGCAGCCAAGATGCGGGGACCGGGGAGCTGTTTTTT
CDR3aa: CASSQDAGTGELFF

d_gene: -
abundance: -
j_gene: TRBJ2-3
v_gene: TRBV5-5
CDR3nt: TGTGCCAGCAGCTTGTTGACACCAAACACAGATACGCAGTATTTT
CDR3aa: CASSLLTPNTDTQYF

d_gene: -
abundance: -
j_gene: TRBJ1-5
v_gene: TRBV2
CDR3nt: TGTGCCAGCAGTGAAAGGGCCGGCAATCAGCCCCAGCATTTT
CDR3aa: CASSERAGNQPQHF

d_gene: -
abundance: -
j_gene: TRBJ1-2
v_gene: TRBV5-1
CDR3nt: TGCGCCAGCAGCCCCACGGGGGGTGAGGGCTATGGCTACACCTTC
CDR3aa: CASSPTGGEGYGYTF

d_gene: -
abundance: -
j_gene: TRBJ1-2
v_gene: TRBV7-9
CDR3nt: TGTGCCAGCAGCCCGGACACTTCTAACTATGGCTACACCTTC
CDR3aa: CASSPDTSNYGYTF

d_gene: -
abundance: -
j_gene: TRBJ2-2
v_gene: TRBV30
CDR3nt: TGTGCCTGGAGTGATGCGGCGAACACCGGGGAGCTGTTTTTT
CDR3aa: CAWSDAANTGELFF

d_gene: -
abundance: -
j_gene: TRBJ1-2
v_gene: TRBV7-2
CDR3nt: TGTGCCAGCAGCTTAGTCGAGGGGGTCGATGGCTACACCTTC
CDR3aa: CASSLVEGVDGYTF

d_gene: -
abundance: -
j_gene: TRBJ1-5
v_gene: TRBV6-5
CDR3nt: TGTGCCAGCAGTTCTCACAGTGAGGGTTTTCAGCCCCAGCATTTT
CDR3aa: CASSSHSEGFQPQHF

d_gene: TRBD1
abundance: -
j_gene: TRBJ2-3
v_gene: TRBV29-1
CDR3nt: TGCAGCGCCTTAAGGGACAGGGGCACAGATACGCAGTATTTT
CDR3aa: CSALRDRGTDTQYF

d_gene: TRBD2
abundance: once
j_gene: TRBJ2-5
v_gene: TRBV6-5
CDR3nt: TGTGCCAGCAGTCAGGGACTAGTGGCGCAGACCCAGTACTTC
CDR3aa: CASSQGLVAQTQYF

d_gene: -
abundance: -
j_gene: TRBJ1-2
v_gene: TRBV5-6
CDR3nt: TGTGCCAGCAGCTTGGCCTTCGGGGACCTGAGAGAGGGCTACACCTTC
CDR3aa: CASSLAFGDLREGYTF

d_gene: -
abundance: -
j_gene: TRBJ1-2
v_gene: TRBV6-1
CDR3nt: TGTGCCAGCAGTGAATCAGCGGGACCTCTTGGCTACACCTTC
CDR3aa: CASSESAGPLGYTF

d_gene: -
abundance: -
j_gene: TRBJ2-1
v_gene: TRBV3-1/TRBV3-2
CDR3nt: TGTGCCAGCAGCCAATCGGCCCGGAATGAGCAGTTCTTC
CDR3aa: CASSQSARNEQFF

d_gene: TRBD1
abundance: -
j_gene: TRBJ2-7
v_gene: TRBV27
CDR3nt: TGTGCCAGCAGAGAGCCCATCGGGACAGGGTCCTACGAGCAGTACTTC
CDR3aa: CASREPIGTGSYEQYF

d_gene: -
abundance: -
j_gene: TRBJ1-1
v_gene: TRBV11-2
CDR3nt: TGTGCCAGCAGCTTTCTCGCGACACGTGGGCCTGAAGCTTTCTTT
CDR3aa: CASSFLATRGPEAFF

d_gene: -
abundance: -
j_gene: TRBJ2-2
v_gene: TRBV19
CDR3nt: TGTGCCAGTAGTATACTCCAGAACACCGGGGAGCTGTTTTTT
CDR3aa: CASSILQNTGELFF

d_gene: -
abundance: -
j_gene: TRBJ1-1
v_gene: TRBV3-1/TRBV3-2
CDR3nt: TGTGCCAGCAGCCAATCGTTCAGCGGGGAAGCTTTCTTT
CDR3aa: CASSQSFSGEAFF

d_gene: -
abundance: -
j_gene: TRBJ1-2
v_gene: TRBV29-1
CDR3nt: TGCAGCGTTATAGATATCTTTCAGGGCGATGGCTACACCTTC
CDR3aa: CSVIDIFQGDGYTF

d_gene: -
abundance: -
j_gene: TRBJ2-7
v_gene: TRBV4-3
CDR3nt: TGCGCCAGCAGCCAAGACAGGGGTGTGCACGAGCAGTACTTC
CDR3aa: CASSQDRGVHEQYF

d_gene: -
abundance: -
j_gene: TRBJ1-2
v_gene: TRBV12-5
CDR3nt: TGTGCTAGTGGTTTCAACCCGGGACAATCCTGGACTTATGGCTACACCTTC
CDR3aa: CASGFNPGQSWTYGYTF

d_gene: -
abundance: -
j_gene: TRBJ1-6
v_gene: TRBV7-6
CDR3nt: TGTGCCAGCAGTGAATTACAGGCCTATAATTCACCCCTCCACTTT
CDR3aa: CASSELQAYNSPLHF

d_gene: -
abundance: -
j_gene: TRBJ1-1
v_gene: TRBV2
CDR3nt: TGTGCCAGCAGTGAACAGGGCCCCAAGGTGGGGTCTGAAGCTTTCTTT
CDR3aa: CASSEQGPKVGSEAFF

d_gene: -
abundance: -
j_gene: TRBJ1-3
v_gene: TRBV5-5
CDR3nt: TGTGCCAGCAGTCTTATACGGGGCTCTGGAAACACCATATATTTT
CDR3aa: CASSLIRGSGNTIYF

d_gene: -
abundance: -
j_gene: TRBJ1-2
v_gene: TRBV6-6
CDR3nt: TGTGCCAGCAGTTCGGCTCCACACTACACCTTC
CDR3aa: CASSSAPHYTF

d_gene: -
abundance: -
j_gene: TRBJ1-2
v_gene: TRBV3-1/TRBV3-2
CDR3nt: TGTGCCAGCAGCCAAGAAGGGAATGGCTACACCTTC
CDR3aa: CASSQEGNGYTF

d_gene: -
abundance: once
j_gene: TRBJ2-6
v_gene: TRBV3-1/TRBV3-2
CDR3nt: TGTGCCAGCAGCCAACGTGGGGACCGGGGGAGCTCTGGGGCCAACGTCCTGACTTTC
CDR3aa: CASSQRGDRGSSGANVLTF

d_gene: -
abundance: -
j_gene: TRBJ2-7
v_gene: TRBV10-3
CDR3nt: TGTGCCACCTCCCTCACAAACTACGAGCAGTACTTC
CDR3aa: CATSLTNYEQYF

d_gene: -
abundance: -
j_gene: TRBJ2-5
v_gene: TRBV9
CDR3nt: TGTGCCAGCAGCGTAGATTTTAGGCGGGAGACCCAGTACTTC
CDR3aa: CASSVDFRRETQYF

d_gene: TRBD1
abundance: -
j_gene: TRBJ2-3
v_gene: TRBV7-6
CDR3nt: TGTGCCAGCACCCCTACCACTGCCGGGACAGGATACACAGATACGCAGTATTTT
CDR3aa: CASTPTTAGTGYTDTQYF

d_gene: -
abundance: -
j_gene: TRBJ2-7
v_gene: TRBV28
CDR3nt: TGTGCCAGCAGGGGGCGGTACGAGCAGTACTTC
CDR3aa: CASRGRYEQYF

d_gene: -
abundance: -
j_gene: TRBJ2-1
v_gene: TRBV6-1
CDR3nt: TGTGCCAGCAGTGACGGACGCTCCTACAATGAGCAGTTCTTC
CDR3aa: CASSDGRSYNEQFF

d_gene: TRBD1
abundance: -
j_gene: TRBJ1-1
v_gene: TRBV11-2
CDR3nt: TGTGCCAGCAGCCCTGGGACAGGGAACACTGAAGCTTTCTTT
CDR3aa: CASSPGTGNTEAFF

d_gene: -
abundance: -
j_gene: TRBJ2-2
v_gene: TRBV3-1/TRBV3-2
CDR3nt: TGTGCCAGCAACACCGGGGCCAGGTCCGGGGAGCTGTTTTTT
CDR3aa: CASNTGARSGELFF

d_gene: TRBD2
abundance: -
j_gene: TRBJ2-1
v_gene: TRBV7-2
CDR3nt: TGTGCCAGCAGCACACTAGCGGGGGGGTTTAATGAGCAGTTCTTC
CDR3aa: CASSTLAGGFNEQFF

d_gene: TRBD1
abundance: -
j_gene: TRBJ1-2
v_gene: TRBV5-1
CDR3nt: TGCGCCAGCAGCCAAGTCGTTTGGGACAGGAGTTATGGCTACACCTTC
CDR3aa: CASSQVVWDRSYGYTF

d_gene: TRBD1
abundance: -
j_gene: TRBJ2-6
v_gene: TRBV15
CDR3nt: TGTGCCACCAGCAGAGGGACAGGGTCGGGGGCCAACGTCCTGACTTTC
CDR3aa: CATSRGTGSGANVLTF

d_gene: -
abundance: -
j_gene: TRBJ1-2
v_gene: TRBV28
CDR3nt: TGTGCCAGCAGTGCCCTTCGACAGAATCTCTATGGCTACACCTTC
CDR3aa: CASSALRQNLYGYTF

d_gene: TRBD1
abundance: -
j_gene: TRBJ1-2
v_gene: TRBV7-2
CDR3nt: TGTGCCAGCAGCCACCAGGGGGTAGGCTATGGCTACACCTTC
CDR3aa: CASSHQGVGYGYTF

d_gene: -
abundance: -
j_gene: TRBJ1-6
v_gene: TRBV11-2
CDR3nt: TGTGCCAGCAGACCAACTTCAGGTCATAATTCACCCCTCCACTTT
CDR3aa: CASRPTSGHNSPLHF

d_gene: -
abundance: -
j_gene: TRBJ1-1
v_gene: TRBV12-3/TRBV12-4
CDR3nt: TGTGCCAGCACCCAAACTTCCGGCACTGAAGCTTTCTTT
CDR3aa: CASTQTSGTEAFF

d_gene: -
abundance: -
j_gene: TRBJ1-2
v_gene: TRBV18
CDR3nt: TGTGCCAGCTCACCACTTGTCTCAAACTATGGCTACACCTTC
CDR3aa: CASSPLVSNYGYTF

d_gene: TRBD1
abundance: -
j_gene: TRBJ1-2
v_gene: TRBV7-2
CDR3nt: TGTGCCAGCAGCTTAGCGGGACAGGACAACTATGGCTACACCTTC
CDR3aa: CASSLAGQDNYGYTF

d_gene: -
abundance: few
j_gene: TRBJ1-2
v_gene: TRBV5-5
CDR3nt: TGTGCCAGCAGCTTGGACAGGGTTAACTATGGCTACACCTTC
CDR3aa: CASSLDRVNYGYTF

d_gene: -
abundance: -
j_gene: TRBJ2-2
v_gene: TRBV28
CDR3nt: TGTGCCAGCAGTTTTGTAAACACCGGGGAGCTGTTTTTT
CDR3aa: CASSFVNTGELFF

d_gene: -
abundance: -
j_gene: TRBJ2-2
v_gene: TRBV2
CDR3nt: TGTGCCAGCAGTGGCCTATGGAACCAGCCGTCACCAGGCGACGCGAACACCGGGGAGCTGTTTTTT
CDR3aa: CASSGLWNQPSPGDANTGELFF

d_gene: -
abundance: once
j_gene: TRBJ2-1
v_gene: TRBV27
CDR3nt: TGTGCCAGCAGTCCCCATAACAGGGTAATTGAGTTCTTC
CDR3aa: CASSPHNRVIEFF

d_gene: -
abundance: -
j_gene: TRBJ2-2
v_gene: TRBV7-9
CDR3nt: TGTGCCAGCAGCCCAGGCCGGGGTCCCGGGGAGCTGTTTTTT
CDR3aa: CASSPGRGPGELFF

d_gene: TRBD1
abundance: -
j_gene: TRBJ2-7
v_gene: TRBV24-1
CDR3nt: TGTGCCACCAGTGATCCCGGGACAGGATACGAGCAGTACTTC
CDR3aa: CATSDPGTGYEQYF

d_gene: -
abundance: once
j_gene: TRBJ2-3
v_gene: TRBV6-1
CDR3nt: TGTGCCAGCAGTGAAACGGGGTTCCGCGCAGATACGCAGTATTTT
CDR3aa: CASSETGFRADTQYF

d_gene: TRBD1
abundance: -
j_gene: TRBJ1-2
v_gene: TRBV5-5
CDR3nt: TGTGCCAGCAGCCCGGACAGGGACCCAGCTGGCTACACCTTC
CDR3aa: CASSPDRDPAGYTF

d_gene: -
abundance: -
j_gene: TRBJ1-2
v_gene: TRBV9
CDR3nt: TGTGCCAGCAGCGCCCGAACAGGGAGAGACTATGGCTACACCTTC
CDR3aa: CASSARTGRDYGYTF

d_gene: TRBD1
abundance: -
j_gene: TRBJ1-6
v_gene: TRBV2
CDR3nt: TGTGCCAGCAGAAACACCGGGACAGGGTATTCACCCCTCCACTTT
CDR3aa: CASRNTGTGYSPLHF

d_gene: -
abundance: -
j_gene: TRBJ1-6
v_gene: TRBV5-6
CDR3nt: TGTGCCAGCACCCGGAATAATTCACCCCTCCACTTT
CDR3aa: CASTRNNSPLHF

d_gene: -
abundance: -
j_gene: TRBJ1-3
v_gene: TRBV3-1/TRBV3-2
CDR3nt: TGTGCCAGCACCCCGGGTGGGATAACTGGAAACACCATATATTTT
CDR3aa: CASTPGGITGNTIYF

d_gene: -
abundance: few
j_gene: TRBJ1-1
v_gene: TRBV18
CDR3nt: TGTGCCAGCTCACCGGGGAGCGGGGGCAACACTGAAGCTTTCTTT
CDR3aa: CASSPGSGGNTEAFF

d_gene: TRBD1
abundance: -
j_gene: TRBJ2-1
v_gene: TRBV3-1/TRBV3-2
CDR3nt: TGTGCCAGCAGCCAAAGGACAGGGGCGTACAATGAGCAGTTCTTC
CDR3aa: CASSQRTGAYNEQFF

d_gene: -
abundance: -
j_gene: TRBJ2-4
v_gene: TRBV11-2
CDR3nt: TGTGCCAGCAGCGTAGGGTGGGGTTCCAAAAACATTCAGTACTTC
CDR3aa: CASSVGWGSKNIQYF